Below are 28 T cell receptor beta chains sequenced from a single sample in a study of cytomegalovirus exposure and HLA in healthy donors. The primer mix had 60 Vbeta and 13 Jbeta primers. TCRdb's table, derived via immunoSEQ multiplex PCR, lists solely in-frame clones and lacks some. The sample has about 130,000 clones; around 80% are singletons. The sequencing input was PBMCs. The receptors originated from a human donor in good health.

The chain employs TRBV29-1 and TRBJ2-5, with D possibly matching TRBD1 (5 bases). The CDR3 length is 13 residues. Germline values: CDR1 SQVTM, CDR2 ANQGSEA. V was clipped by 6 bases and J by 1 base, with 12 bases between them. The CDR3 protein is CSVGTGIQETQYF. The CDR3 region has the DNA TGCAGCGTCGGAACAGGTATCCAAGAGACCCAGTACTTC.

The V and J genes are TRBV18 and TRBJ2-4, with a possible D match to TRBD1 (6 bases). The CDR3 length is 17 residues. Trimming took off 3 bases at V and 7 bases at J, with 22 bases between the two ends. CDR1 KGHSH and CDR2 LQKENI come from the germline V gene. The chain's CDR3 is CASSPGLVRDKWNIQYF. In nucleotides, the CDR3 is TGTGCCAGCTCACCTGGGTTAGTCCGGGACAAATGGAACATTCAGTACTTC.

The CDR3 is CASRGGLGQETQYF. CDR3 sequence (DNA): TGTGCCAGCAGGGGGGGACTGGGACAAGAGACCCAGTACTTC. V gene TRBV28 combines with J gene TRBJ2-5; the D gene is possibly TRBD2 (6 bases). The CDR3 extends over 14 amino acids. V lost 6 bases, J lost 2 bases, and 13 bases lay in between. Germline V lookup: CDR1 MDHEN, CDR2 SYDVKM. The full variable domain, with the rest looked up from reference TRBV28 and TRBJ2-5, is DVKVTQSSRYLVKRTGEKVFLECVQDMDHENMFWYRQDPGLGLRLIYFSYDVKMKEKGDIPEGYSVSREKKERFSLILESASTNQTSMYLCASRGGLGQETQYFGPGTRLLVL.

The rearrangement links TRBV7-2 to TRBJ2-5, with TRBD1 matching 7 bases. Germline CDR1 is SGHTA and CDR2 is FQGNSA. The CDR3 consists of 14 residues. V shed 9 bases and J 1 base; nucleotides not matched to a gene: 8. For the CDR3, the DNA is TGTGCCAGTGGGGCCGGACAGGTCCAAGAGACCCAGTACTTC. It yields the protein CASGAGQVQETQYF. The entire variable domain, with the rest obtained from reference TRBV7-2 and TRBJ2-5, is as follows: GAGVSQSPSNKVTEKGKDVELRCDPISGHTALYWYRQSLGQGLEFLIYFQGNSAPDKSGLPSDRFSAERTGGSVSTLTIQRTQQEDSAVYLCASGAGQVQETQYFGPGTRLLVL.

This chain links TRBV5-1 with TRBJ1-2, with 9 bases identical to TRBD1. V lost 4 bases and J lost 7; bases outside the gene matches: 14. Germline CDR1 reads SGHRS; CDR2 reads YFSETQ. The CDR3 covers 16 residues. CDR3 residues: CASSPGAQDRGAGYTF. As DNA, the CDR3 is TGCGCCAGCAGCCCGGGAGCCCAGGACAGGGGAGCTGGCTACACCTTC.

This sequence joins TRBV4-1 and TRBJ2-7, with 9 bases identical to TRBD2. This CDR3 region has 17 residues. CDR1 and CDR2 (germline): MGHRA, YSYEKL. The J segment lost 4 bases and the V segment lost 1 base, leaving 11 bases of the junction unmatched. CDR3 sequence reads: CASSQVFTRTSAYEQYF. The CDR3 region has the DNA TGCGCCAGCAGCCAAGTATTTACGCGGACTAGCGCGTACGAGCAGTACTTC.

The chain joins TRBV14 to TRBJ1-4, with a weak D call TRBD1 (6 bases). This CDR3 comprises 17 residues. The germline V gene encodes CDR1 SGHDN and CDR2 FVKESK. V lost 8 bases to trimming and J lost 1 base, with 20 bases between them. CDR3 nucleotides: TGTGCCAGCCCCCAGGGGCAGGAGACCATAACTAATGAAAAACTGTTTTTT. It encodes CASPQGQETITNEKLFF.

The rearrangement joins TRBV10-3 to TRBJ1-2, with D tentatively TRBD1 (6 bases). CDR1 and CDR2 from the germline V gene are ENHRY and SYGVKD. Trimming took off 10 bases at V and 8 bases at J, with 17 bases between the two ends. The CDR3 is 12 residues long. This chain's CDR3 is CATDAGEEGYTF. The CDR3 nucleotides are TGTGCCACCGATGCAGGGGAAGAAGGCTACACCTTC.

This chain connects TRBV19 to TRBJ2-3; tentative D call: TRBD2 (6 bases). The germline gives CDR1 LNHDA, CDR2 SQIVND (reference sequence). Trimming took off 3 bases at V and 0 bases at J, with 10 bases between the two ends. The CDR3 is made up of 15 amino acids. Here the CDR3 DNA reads TGTGCCAGTAGTATGAGTGGGACTAGCACAGATACGCAGTATTTT. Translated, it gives CASSMSGTSTDTQYF. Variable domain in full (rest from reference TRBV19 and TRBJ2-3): DGGITQSPKYLFRKEGQNVTLSCEQNLNHDAMYWYRQDPGQGLRLIYYSQIVNDFQKGDIAEGYSVSREKKESFPLTVTSAQKNPTAFYLCASSMSGTSTDTQYFGPGTRLTVL.

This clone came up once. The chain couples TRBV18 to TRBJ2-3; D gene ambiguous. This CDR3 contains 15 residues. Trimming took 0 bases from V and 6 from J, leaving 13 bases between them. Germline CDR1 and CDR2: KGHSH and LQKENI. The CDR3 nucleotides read TGTGCCAGCTCACCACCCGGAGACCCTAGGGATACGCAGTATTTT. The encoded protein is CASSPPGDPRDTQYF.

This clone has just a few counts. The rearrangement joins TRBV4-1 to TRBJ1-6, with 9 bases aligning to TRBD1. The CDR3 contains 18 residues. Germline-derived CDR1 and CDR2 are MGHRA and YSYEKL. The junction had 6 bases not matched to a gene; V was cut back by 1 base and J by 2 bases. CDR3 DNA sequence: TGCGCCAGCAGCCAAGCGGGGGACAGGGCGGCCTATAATTCACCCCTCCACTTT. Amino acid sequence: CASSQAGDRAAYNSPLHF.

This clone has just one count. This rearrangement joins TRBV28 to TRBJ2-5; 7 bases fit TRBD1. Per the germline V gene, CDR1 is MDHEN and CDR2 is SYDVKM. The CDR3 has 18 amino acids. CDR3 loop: CASSRDSPSGMYQETQYF. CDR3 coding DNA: TGTGCAAGCTCTCGGGACAGCCCATCGGGGATGTACCAAGAGACCCAGTACTTC.

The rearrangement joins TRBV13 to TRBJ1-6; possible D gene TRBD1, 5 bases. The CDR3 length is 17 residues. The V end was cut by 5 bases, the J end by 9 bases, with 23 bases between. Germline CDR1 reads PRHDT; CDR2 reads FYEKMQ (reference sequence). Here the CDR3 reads CASSPPTDSYNGSPLHF. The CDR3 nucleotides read TGTGCCAGCAGCCCCCCGACAGATTCCTATAATGGTTCACCCCTCCACTTT. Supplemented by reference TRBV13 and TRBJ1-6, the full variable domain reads AAGVIQSPRHLIKEKRETATLKCYPIPRHDTVYWYQQGPGQDPQFLISFYEKMQSDKGSIPDRFSAQQFSDYHSELNMSSLELGDSALYFCASSPPTDSYNGSPLHFGNGTRLTVT.

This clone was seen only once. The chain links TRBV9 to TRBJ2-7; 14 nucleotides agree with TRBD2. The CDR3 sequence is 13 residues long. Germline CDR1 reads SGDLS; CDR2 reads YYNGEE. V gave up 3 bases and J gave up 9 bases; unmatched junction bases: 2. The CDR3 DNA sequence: TGTGCCAGCAGCGCCGGACTAGCGGGGGGGCAGTACTTC. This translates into CASSAGLAGGQYF.

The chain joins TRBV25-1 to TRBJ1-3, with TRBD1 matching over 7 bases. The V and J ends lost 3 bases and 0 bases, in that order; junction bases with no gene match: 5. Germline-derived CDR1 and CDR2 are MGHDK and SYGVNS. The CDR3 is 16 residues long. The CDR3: CASSDTGDYSGNTIYF. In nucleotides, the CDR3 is TGTGCCAGCAGTGACACAGGGGATTACTCTGGAAACACCATATATTTT. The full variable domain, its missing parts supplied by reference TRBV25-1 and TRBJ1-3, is EADIYQTPRYLVIGTGKKITLECSQTMGHDKMYWYQQDPGMELHLIHYSYGVNSTEKGDLSSESTVSRIRTEHFPLTLESARPSHTSQYLCASSDTGDYSGNTIYFGEGSWLTVV.

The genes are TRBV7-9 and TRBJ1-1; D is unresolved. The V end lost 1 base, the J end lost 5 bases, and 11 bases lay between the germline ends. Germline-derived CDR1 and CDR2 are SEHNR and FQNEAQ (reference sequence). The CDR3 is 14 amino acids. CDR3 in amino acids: CASSLDGGRTEAFF. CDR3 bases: TGTGCCAGCAGCTTAGATGGCGGGCGGACTGAAGCTTTCTTT.

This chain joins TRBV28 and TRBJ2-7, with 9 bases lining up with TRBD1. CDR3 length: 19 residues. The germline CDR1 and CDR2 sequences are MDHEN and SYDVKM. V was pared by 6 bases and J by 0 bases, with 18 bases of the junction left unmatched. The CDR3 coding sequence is TGTGCCAGCAGCACAACGACCTTTAAGACAGGGGGGAACTCCTACGAGCAGTACTTC. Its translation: CASSTTTFKTGGNSYEQYF.

CDR3 sequence (DNA): TGCGCCAGCAGCCGGGCGGGGGCCCCCTACAATGAGCAGTTCTTC. This translates into CASSRAGAPYNEQFF. The chain links TRBV5-1 to TRBJ2-1, with D tentatively TRBD2 (7 bases). The CDR3 has 15 residues. Trimming stripped 4 bases from V and 2 bases from J, with 13 bases between. Germline V gene lookup returns CDR1 SGHRS and CDR2 YFSETQ.

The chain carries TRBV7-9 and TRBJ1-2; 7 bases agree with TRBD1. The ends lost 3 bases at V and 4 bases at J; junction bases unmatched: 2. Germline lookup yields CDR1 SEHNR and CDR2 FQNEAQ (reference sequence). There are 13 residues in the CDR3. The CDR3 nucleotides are TGTGCCAGCAGCTTGACAGGGATCTATGGCTACACCTTC. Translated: CASSLTGIYGYTF. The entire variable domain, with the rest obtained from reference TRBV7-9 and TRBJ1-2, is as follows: DTGVSQNPRHKITKRGQNVTFRCDPISEHNRLYWYRQTLGQGPEFLTYFQNEAQLEKSRLLSDRFSAERPKGSFSTLEIQRTEQGDSAMYLCASSLTGIYGYTFGSGTRLTVV.

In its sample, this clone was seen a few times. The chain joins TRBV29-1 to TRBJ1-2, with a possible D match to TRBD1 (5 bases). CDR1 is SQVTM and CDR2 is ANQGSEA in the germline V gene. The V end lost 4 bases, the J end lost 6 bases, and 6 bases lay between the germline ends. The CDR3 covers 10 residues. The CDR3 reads CSVAGDGYTF. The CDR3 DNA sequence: TGCAGCGTTGCGGGGGATGGCTACACCTTC.

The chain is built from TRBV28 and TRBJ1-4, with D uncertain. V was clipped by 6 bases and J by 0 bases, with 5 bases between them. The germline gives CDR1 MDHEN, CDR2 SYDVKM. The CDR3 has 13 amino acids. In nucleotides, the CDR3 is TGTGCCAGCAGGGGAGCAACTAATGAAAAACTGTTTTTT. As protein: CASRGATNEKLFF.

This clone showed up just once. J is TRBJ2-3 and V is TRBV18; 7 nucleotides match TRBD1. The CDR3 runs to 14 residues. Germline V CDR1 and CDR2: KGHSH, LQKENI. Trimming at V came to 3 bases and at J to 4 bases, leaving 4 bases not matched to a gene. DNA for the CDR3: TGTGCCAGCTCACCTGATCAGGGGGCAGATACGCAGTATTTT. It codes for CASSPDQGADTQYF.

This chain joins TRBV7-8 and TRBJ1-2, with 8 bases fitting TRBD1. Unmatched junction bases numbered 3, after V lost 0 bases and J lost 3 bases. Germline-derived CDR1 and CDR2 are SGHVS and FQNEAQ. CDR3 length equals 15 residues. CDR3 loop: CASSLAPGGHYGYTF. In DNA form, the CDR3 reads TGTGCCAGCAGCTTAGCGCCAGGGGGCCACTATGGCTACACCTTC. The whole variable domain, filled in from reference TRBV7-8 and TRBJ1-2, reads GAGVSQSPRYKVAKRGQDVALRCDPISGHVSLFWYQQALGQGPEFLTYFQNEAQLDKSGLPSDRFFAERPEGSVSTLKIQRTQQEDSAVYLCASSLAPGGHYGYTFGSGTRLTVV.

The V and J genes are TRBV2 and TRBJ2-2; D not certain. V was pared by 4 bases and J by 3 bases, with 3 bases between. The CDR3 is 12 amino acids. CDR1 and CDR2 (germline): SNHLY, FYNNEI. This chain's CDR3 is CASSGDTGELFF. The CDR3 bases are TGTGCCAGCAGTGGCGACACCGGGGAGCTGTTTTTT.

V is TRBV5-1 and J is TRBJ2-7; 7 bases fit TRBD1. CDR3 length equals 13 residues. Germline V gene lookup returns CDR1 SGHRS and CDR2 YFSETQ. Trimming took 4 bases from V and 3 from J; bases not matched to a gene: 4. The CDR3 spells CASSPPGGYEQYF. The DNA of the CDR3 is TGCGCCAGCAGCCCGCCAGGGGGCTACGAGCAGTACTTC.

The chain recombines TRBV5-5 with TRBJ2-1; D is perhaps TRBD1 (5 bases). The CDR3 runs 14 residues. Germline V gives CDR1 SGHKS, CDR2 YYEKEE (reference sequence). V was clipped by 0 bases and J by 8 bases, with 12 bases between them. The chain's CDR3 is CASSLGQGIDEQFF. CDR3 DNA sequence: TGTGCCAGCAGCTTGGGCCAGGGAATCGATGAGCAGTTCTTC.

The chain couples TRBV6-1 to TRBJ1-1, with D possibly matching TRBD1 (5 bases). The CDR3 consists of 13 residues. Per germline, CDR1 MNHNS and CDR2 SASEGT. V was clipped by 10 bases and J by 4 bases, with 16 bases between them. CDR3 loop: CATLTASVTEAFF. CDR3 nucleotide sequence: TGTGCCACCTTGACAGCCTCAGTCACTGAAGCTTTCTTT.

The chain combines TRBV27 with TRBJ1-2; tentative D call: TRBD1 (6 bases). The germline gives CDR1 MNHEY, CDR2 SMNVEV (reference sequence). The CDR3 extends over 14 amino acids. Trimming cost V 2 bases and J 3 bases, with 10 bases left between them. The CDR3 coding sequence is TGTGCCAGCAGTTTAATTGCAGGGGACTATGGCTACACCTTC. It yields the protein CASSLIAGDYGYTF.